This entry lists 2 T cell receptor beta chains sequenced from one sample in a study of blood T cell repertoires in COVID-19. The method was immunoSEQ multiplex PCR; TCRdb's version includes in-frame clones alone and lacks a portion of them. The sample yields 70,000 to 95,000 clones, 86% seen once. The sequencing sample was made of peripheral blood. The receptors shown here come from a human donor in a cohort sampled during active COVID-19.

The genes are TRBV4-3 and TRBJ2-3; 8 positions agree with TRBD2. In germline, CDR1 is LGHNA, CDR2 YSLEER. CDR3 length: 18 residues. V lost 3 bases to trimming and J lost 0 bases; unmatched junction nucleotides: 11. The CDR3 DNA is TGCGCCAGCAGCCAGAGAAAAGCGGGGGTTATAAGCACAGATACGCAGTATTTT. Amino acids: CASSQRKAGVISTDTQYF.

The gene calls are TRBV12-5 and TRBJ1-2; 10 bases match TRBD1. After removal of 6 bases from V and 8 bases from J, the junction contained 6 bases not matched to a gene. CDR3 length: 13 residues. From germline, CDR1 is LGHNT and CDR2 FRNRAP. The CDR3 DNA reads as TGTGCTAGTGGCTGGGACAGGGGTGGCGGCTACACCTTC. As protein: CASGWDRGGGYTF.